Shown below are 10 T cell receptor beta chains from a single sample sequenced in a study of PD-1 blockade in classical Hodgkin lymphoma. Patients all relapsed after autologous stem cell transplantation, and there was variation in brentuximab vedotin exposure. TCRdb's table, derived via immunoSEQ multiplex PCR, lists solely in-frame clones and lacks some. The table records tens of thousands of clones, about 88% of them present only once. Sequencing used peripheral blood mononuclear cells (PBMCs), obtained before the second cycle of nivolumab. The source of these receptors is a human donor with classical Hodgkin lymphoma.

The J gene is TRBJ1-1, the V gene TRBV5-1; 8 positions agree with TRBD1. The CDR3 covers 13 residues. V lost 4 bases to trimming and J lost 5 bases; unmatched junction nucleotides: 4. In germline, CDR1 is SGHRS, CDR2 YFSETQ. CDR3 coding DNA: TGCGCCAGCAGCCCAGGGGGCCGGACTGAAGCTTTCTTT. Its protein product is CASSPGGRTEAFF.

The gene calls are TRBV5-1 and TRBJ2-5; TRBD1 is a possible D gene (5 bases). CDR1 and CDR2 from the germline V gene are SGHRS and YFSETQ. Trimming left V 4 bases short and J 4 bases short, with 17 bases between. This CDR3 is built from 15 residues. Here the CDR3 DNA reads TGCGCCAGCAGCCCTACGCAGGGAATTGGAGAGACCCAGTACTTC. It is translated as CASSPTQGIGETQYF.

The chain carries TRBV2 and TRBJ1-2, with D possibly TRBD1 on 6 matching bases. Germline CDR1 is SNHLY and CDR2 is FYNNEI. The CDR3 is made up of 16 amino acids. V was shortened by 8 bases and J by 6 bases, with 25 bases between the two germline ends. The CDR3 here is CASDFPEQGHIDGYTF. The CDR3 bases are TGTGCCAGCGATTTTCCCGAACAGGGTCACATTGATGGCTACACCTTC.

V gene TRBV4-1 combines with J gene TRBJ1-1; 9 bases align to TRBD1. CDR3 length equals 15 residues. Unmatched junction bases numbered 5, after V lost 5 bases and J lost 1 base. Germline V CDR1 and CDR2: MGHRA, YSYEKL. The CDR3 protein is CASSSRTGANTEAFF. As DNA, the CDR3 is TGCGCCAGCAGCTCGCGGACAGGGGCGAACACTGAAGCTTTCTTT.

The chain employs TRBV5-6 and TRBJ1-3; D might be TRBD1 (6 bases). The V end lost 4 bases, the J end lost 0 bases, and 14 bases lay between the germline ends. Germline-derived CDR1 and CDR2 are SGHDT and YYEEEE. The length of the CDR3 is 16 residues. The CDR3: CASSGLRGYSGNTIYF. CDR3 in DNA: TGTGCCAGCAGCGGCCTCAGGGGATACTCTGGAAACACCATATATTTT. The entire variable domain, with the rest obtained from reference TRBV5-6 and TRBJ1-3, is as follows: DAGVTQSPTHLIKTRGQQVTLRCSPKSGHDTVSWYQQALGQGPQFIFQYYEEEERQRGNFPDRFSGHQFPNYSSELNVNALLLGDSALYLCASSGLRGYSGNTIYFGEGSWLTVV.

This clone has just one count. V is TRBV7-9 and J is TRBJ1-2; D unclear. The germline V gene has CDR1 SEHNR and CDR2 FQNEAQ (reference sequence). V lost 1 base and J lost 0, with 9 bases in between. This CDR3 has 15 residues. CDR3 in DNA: TGTGCCAGCAGCTTAGGGGGTGCGACTAACTATGGCTACACCTTC. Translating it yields CASSLGGATNYGYTF.

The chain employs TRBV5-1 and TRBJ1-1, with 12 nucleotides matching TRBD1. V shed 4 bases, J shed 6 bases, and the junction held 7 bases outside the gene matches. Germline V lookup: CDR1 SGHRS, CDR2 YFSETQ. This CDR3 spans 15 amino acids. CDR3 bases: TGCGCCAGCAGCCTAGGGACAGGGGGCTCTGCTGAAGCTTTCTTT. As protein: CASSLGTGGSAEAFF. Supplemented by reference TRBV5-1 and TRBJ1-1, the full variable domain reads KAGVTQTPRYLIKTRGQQVTLSCSPISGHRSVSWYQQTPGQGLQFLFEYFSETQRNKGNFPGRFSGRQFSNSRSEMNVSTLELGDSALYLCASSLGTGGSAEAFFGQGTRLTVV.

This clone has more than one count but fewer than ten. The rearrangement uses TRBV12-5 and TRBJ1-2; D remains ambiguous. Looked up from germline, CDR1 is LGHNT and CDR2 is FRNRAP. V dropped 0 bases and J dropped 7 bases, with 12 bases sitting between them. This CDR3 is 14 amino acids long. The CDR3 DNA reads TGTGCTAGTGGTTTGGTACGGACCCCGTTTGGCTACACCTTC. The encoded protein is CASGLVRTPFGYTF.

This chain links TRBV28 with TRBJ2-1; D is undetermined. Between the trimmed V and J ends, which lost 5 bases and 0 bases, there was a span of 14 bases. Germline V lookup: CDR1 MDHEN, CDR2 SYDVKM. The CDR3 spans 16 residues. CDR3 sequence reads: CASSPFLLRSYNEQFF. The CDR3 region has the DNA TGTGCCAGCAGTCCCTTTCTCCTTCGCTCCTACAATGAGCAGTTCTTC. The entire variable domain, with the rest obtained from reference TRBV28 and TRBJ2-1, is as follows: DVKVTQSSRYLVKRTGEKVFLECVQDMDHENMFWYRQDPGLGLRLIYFSYDVKMKEKGDIPEGYSVSREKKERFSLILESASTNQTSMYLCASSPFLLRSYNEQFFGPGTRLTVL.

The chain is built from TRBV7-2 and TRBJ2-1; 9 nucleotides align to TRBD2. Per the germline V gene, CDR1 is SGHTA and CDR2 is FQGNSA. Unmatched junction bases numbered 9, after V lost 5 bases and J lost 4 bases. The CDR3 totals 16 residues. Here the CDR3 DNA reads TGTGCCAGCAGCCGTGGGGGACTAGCCGTTTACAATGAGCAGTTCTTC. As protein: CASSRGGLAVYNEQFF.